This TCR beta chain is from a study of OX40 agonist ivuxolimab in advanced cancers. About the study: Ivuxolimab was delivered to patients intravenously every 2 weeks at doses spanning 0.01 to 10 mg/kg. General study findings and limits: Averaging showed that CD8+ T cells had more expanded clones than CD4+ did.

As concerns this clone: What it binds is unknown.

V lost 2 bases, J lost 2 bases, and 13 bases stayed unmatched. Looked up from germline, CDR1 is MNHEY and CDR2 is SMNVEV (reference sequence). The length of the CDR3 is 19 residues. Produced via immunoSEQ multiplex PCR; TCRdb's table is partial and in-frame only. The table has around 19,000 clones, about 73% seen once; the top ten hold about a quarter. Sequenced material: CD4+ or CD8+ T cells sorted from blood, taken in a trial of the OX40 agonist ivuxolimab. The TCR was taken from an adult with an advanced solid tumor such as melanoma, head and neck, liver or kidney cancer. The chain couples TRBV27 to TRBJ1-5, with 9 nucleotides matching TRBD1. This CDR3 reads CASSLGRGQGGYGNQPQHF. The DNA for the CDR3 is TGTGCCAGCAGTTTAGGTCGGGGACAGGGCGGATATGGCAATCAGCCCCAGCATTTT.